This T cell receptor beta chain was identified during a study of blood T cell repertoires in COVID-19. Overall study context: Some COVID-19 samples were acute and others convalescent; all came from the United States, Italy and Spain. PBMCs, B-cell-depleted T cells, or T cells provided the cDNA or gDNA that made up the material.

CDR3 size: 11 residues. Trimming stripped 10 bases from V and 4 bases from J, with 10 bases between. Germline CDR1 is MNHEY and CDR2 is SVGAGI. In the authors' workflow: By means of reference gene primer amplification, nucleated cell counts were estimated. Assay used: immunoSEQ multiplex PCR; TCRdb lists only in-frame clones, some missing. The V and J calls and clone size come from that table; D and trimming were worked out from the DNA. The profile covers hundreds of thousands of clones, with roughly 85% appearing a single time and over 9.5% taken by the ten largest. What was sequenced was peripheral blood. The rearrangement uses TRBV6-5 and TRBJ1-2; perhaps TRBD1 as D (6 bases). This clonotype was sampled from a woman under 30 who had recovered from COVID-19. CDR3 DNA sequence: TGTGCCACGGGGGGCTCCTATGGCTACACCTTC. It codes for CATGGSYGYTF.